A single sample is the source of the 8 T cell receptor beta chains below, sequenced in a study of cytomegalovirus exposure and HLA in healthy donors. PCR used 60 Vbeta primers and 13 Jbeta primers. This table comes from immunoSEQ multiplex PCR, and its TCRdb copy is limited to in-frame clones, with some not included. The sample lists under 150,000 clones, 73% occurring once. Source material: PBMCs. Source of these receptors: a human donor in good health.

The chain couples TRBV27 to TRBJ2-4; perhaps TRBD1 as D (6 bases). V lost 2 bases, J lost 3 bases, and 11 bases lay in between. The germline V gene encodes CDR1 MNHEY and CDR2 SMNVEV (reference sequence). The CDR3 runs 15 residues. CDR3 sequence: CASSLTGNSKNIQYF. The CDR3 region has the DNA TGTGCCAGCAGTTTAACAGGGAATAGCAAAAACATTCAGTACTTC.

As concerns this clone: The junction shows a germline mismatch at one end, possibly a read error. J is TRBJ2-3 and V is TRBV7-9, with 7 bases fitting TRBD1. CDR3 length: 15 residues. Looked up from germline, CDR1 is SEHNR and CDR2 is FQNEAQ (reference sequence). This CDR3 reads CSSSLTGIASDTQYF. CDR3 sequence (DNA): TGTTCCAGCAGCTTGACAGGGATCGCCTCAGATACGCAGTATTTT.

The chain joins TRBV27 to TRBJ2-5; possibly TRBD2 for D (6 bases). The J call may be in error: the DNA end matches TRBJ2-7 better. CDR3 length: 15 residues. Germline CDR1 reads MNHEY; CDR2 reads SMNVEV (reference sequence). The CDR3 coding sequence is TGTGCCAGCAGTTTATTCGCGGGGTCGATGGCCGAGCAGTACTTC. Translated, it gives CASSLFAGSMAEQYF.

The chain links TRBV7-9 to TRBJ2-1; D is possibly TRBD2 (5 bases). The germline V gene has CDR1 SEHNR and CDR2 FQNEAQ (reference sequence). This CDR3 is built from 15 residues. The V end was cut by 2 bases, the J end by 8 bases, with 16 bases between. DNA of the CDR3: TGTGCCAGCAGCTTAATTCAATATAGGGAGTATGAGCAGTTCTTC. Translation: CASSLIQYREYEQFF.

The chain joins TRBV5-6 to TRBJ2-1; D possibly corresponds to TRBD2 (5 bases). V lost 1 base to trimming and J lost 0 bases, with 11 bases between them. The CDR3 spans 16 residues. CDR1 SGHDT and CDR2 YYEEEE come from the germline V gene. The CDR3 sequence is CASSLPRESSYNEQFF. Written as DNA, the CDR3 is TGTGCCAGCAGCTTGCCCCGGGAAAGCTCCTACAATGAGCAGTTCTTC. Full variable domain (remainder filled in from reference TRBV5-6 and TRBJ2-1): DAGVTQSPTHLIKTRGQQVTLRCSPKSGHDTVSWYQQALGQGPQFIFQYYEEEERQRGNFPDRFSGHQFPNYSSELNVNALLLGDSALYLCASSLPRESSYNEQFFGPGTRLTVL.

The V and J genes are TRBV4-1 and TRBJ1-4, with D possibly matching TRBD1 (6 bases). The CDR3 runs 14 residues. Germline CDR1 reads MGHRA; CDR2 reads YSYEKL. V was shortened by 0 bases and J by 7 bases, with 9 bases between the two germline ends. Here the CDR3 reads CASSQDRGSEKLFF. The CDR3 region has the DNA TGCGCCAGCAGCCAAGACAGGGGTTCTGAAAAACTGTTTTTT.

The J gene is TRBJ2-3, the V gene TRBV4-1; TRBD1 aligns across 10 bases. CDR1 and CDR2 from the germline V gene are MGHRA and YSYEKL. This CDR3 comprises 15 residues. V trimming: 6 bases; J trimming: 0 bases; junction bases outside the gene matches: 3. CDR3 DNA: TGCGCCAGCAGTTTGGGACAGGGGAGCACAGATACGCAGTATTTT. This encodes CASSLGQGSTDTQYF.

This chain links TRBV6-1 with TRBJ2-3; TRBD2 agrees at 9 bases. The CDR3 totals 17 residues. The J segment lost 3 bases and the V segment lost 0 bases, leaving 7 bases of the junction unmatched. Germline-derived CDR1 and CDR2 are MNHNS and SASEGT. This CDR3 is CASSEALSGSLTDTQYF. CDR3 bases: TGTGCCAGCAGTGAAGCGCTTAGCGGGAGTTTGACAGATACGCAGTATTTT.